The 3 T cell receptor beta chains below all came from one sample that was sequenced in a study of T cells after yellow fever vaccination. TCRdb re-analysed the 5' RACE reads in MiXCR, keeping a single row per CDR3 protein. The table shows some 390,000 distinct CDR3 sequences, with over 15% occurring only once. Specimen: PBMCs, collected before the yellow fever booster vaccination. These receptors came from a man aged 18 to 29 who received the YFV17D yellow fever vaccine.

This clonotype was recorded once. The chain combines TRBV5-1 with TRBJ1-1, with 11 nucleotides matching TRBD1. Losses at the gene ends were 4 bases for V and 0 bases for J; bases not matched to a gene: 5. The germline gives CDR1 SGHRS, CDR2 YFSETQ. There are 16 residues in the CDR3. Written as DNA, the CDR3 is TGCGCCAGCAGCAATGGACAGGGGGCGATGAACACTGAAGCTTTCTTT. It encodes CASSNGQGAMNTEAFF. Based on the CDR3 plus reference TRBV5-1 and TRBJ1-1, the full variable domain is KAGVTQTPRYLIKTRGQQVTLSCSPISGHRSVSWYQQTPGQGLQFLFEYFSETQRNKGNFPGRFSGRQFSNSRSEMNVSTLELGDSALYLCASSNGQGAMNTEAFFGQGTRLTVV.

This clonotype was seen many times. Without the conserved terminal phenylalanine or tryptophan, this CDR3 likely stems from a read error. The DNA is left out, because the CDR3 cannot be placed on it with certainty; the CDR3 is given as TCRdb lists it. CDR3 loop: CASSYSKWVR. This chain links TRBV6-5 with TRBJ1-1. Germline lookup yields CDR1 MNHEY and CDR2 SVGAGI. The CDR3 is 10 residues long, ends included.

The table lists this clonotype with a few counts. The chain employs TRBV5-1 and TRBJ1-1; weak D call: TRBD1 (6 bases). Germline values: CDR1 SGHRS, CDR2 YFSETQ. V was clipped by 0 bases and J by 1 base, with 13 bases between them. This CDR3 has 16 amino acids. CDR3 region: CASSLAPWGANTEAFF. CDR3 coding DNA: TGCGCCAGCAGCTTGGCCCCTTGGGGGGCGAACACTGAAGCTTTCTTT.